These T cell receptor beta chains were read from a single sample in a study of T cell clusters in autoimmune cytopenias. TCRdb reprocessed the multiplex PCR reads and stores each CDR3 protein as one record, lacking DNA. The sample spans about 12,000 distinct CDR3 sequences; the ten largest clones claim about 20%. These same records also appear under a second study, on T cell repertoires in aging, cancer and after chemotherapy.

Sequencing was performed on peripheral blood. The receptors originated from a human donor in good health. Each CDR3 is given with its conserved first and last residue. Clone size, where shown, is once, few, many, or a class for clones that have expanded.

>TRBV5-4|TRBJ2-3|.
CASSRHSTSTDTQYF
>TRBV5-6|TRBJ2-5|.
CASSLQGAQETQYF
>TRBV12-3/TRBV12-4|TRBJ2-7|.
CAVMEDNHYEQYF
>TRBV5-4|TRBJ1-1|medium-sized
CASSGGRWATEAFF
>TRBV5-6|TRBJ2-5|.
CASSDVTSETQYF
>TRBV6-1|TRBJ1-2|.
CASSVAGSGYTF
>TRBV18|TRBJ2-5|.
CASTKDSQETQYF
>TRBV11-3|TRBJ2-3|.
CASSLTGTGTDTQYF
>TRBV11-1|TRBJ2-1|medium-sized
CASSLAGAANEQFF
>TRBV19|TRBJ1-1|.
CASSISTGVNTEAFF
>TRBV7-6|TRBJ2-2|.
CASSLAPGGNTGELFF
>TRBV12-3/TRBV12-4|TRBJ2-6|.
CASSFWTGVGANVLTF
>TRBV29-1|TRBJ1-4|medium-sized
CSVSLPDRVPEKLFF
>TRBV11-3|TRBJ2-3|.
CASSLVRGGADTQYF
>TRBV6-4|TRBJ2-7|.
CASSLALGGGLVSNEQYF
>TRBV30|TRBJ2-1|.
CAWSVSWVNEQFF
>TRBV7-9|TRBJ1-2|.
CASSAAGTGDYGYTF
>TRBV5-6|TRBJ1-6|.
CASSPELGSYNSPLHF
>TRBV27|TRBJ1-1|.
CASSLSGSGTEAFF
>TRBV24-1|TRBJ2-3|.
CATSLADTQYF
>TRBV10-3|TRBJ2-7|.
CAIRGQGFYEQYF
>TRBV6-4|TRBJ2-2|.
CASGGEAGSNTGELFF
>TRBV5-4|TRBJ2-1|medium-sized
CASSLEGQGAYNEQFF
>TRBV6-6|TRBJ2-7|.
CASRPLSGGKDYEQYF
>TRBV5-4|TRBJ1-1|.
CASSRDIVNTEAFF
>TRBV5-4|TRBJ2-3|.
CASSSLCTDTQYF
>TRBV19|TRBJ1-1|.
CASSIGWNTEAFF
>TRBV29-1|TRBJ2-2|medium-sized
CSVVLYGELFF
>TRBV5-6|TRBJ2-3|.
CASSLVGSSTDTQYF
>TRBV5-4|TRBJ1-5|.
CASSLAGDNQPQHF
>TRBV11-3|TRBJ1-1|.
CASSRRTGLNTEAFF
>TRBV5-1|TRBJ2-1|.
CATGQGPNNEQFF
>TRBV5-6|TRBJ2-2|.
CASRQGSTGELFF
>TRBV27|TRBJ2-5|.
CASRVGPQETQYF
>TRBV2|TRBJ2-5|.
CASRRAGPEAQYF
>TRBV5-4|TRBJ1-1|.
CASSQSQGEAFF
>TRBV10-3|TRBJ1-5|.
CAISGTNQPQHF
>TRBV19|TRBJ1-2|.
CARRHGYGYTF
>TRBV12-3/TRBV12-4|TRBJ1-2|.
CASSLDEMGYGYTF
>TRBV6-5|TRBJ2-3|.
CAISRQGETDTQYF
>TRBV15|TRBJ1-2|.
CATSRDRNYGYTF
>TRBV29-1|TRBJ2-1|large
CSVAGTVYEQFF
>TRBV30|TRBJ1-1|.
CAWSPPPGGREAFF
>TRBV6-1|TRBJ2-6|.
CASSDIGSGANVLTF
>TRBV6-4|TRBJ2-3|.
CASSDQPFSVSPDTQYF
>TRBV6-6|TRBJ1-2|.
CASSLPHRGGPGYTF
>TRBV27|TRBJ1-1|.
CASSPRGTEAFF
>TRBV24-1|TRBJ1-3|.
CATSDLWDSGLYSGNTIYF